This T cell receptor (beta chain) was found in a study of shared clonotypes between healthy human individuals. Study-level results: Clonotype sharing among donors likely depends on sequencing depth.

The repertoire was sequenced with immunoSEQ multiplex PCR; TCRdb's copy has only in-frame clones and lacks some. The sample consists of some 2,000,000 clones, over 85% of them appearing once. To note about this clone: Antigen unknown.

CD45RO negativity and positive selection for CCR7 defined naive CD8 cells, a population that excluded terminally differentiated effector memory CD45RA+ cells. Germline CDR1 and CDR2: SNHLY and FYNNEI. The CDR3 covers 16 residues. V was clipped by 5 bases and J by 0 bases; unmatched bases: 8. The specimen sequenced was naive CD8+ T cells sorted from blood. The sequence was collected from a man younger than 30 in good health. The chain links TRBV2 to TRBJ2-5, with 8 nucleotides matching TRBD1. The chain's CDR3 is CASSRETGVYQETQYF. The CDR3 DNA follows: TGTGCCAGCAGTAGAGAGACAGGGGTCTACCAAGAGACCCAGTACTTC.